The sample holds many counts of the clone carrying this T cell receptor beta chain. TCRdb re-called the 5' RACE reads through MiXCR, storing one row per CDR3 protein. The profile covers around 300,000 distinct CDR3 sequences, with 3.5% to 4.5% appearing a single time and roughly 21% taken by the ten largest. This sample stems from a study of T cells after yellow fever vaccination. The CDR3 is made up of 15 amino acids. J gave up 2 bases and V 5 bases, and 5 bases lay outside the gene matches. Germline CDR1 reads SEHNR; CDR2 reads FQNEAQ (reference sequence). This receptor was taken from a man aged 18 to 35 who received the YFV17D yellow fever vaccine. The sequencing here drew on PBMCs, taken 15 days after the yellow fever booster vaccination. The V call is TRBV7-9, the J call TRBJ1-5; 8 bases align to TRBD1. CDR3 sequence reads: CASSDAGGGNQPQHF. CDR3 nucleotides: TGTGCCAGCAGCGACGCAGGGGGCGGCAATCAGCCCCAGCATTTT.